One sample yielded the 32 T cell receptor beta chains listed below, sequenced in a study of CD8+CD57+ T cells in acquired aplastic anemia. Sequencing was done on patients that had shown CD8+CD57+ cell expansion by flow cytometry. Researchers used genomic DNA as the template to profile TCR beta VDJ and CDR3. TCRdb re-analysed the reads in MiXCR, keeping a single row per CDR3 protein. The profile shows about 180,000 distinct CDR3 sequences, 48% of them singletons. Sequenced sample: sorted CD4+, CD8+, or CD8+CD57+ T cells (not recorded which) from PBMCs. Receptor source: a human donor with aplastic anemia.

This clonotype was counted many times. V is TRBV12-3 or TRBV12-4 and J is TRBJ1-2, with 10 bases fitting TRBD1. J gave up 14 bases and V 6 bases, and 9 bases lay outside the gene matches. The CDR3 contains 12 residues. The CDR3 is CASSNRDRGPTF. In DNA, the CDR3 is TGTGCCAGCAGCAACCGGGACAGGGGACCAACCTTC.

There are many counts of this clonotype. V is TRBV5-1 and J is TRBJ2-7; 8 nucleotides align to TRBD1. The length of the CDR3 is 17 residues. The ends lost 3 bases at V and 2 bases at J; junction bases unmatched: 13. Per germline, CDR1 SGHRS and CDR2 YFSETQ. The DNA for the CDR3 is TGCGCCAGCAGCTGGGGAAACGGACAGGGTAGGGCCTACGAGCAGTACTTC. This codes for CASSWGNGQGRAYEQYF.

This clonotype was detected a few times. The chain uses TRBV30 and TRBJ2-2, with a weak D call TRBD2 (5 bases). In germline, CDR1 is GTSNPN, CDR2 SVGIG (reference sequence). This CDR3 contains 15 residues. Trimming took 5 bases from V and 1 from J, leaving 14 bases between them. CDR3 coding DNA: TGTGCCTGGCACTGGATGGCGGGGAACACCGGGGAGCTGTTTTTT. Its protein product is CAWHWMAGNTGELFF.

The rearrangement joins TRBV19 to TRBJ1-2; 11 bases agree with TRBD1. Per the germline V gene, CDR1 is LNHDA and CDR2 is SQIVND (reference sequence). This CDR3 has 17 residues. V trimming: 9 bases; J trimming: 8 bases; junction bases outside the gene matches: 20. The CDR3 DNA sequence: TGTGCCAGCAGGGCCGGGACAGGGGGGTACCCTCGGGGGGGCTACACCTTC. As protein: CASRAGTGGYPRGGYTF.

This clonotype was recorded a few times. V is TRBV7-9 and J is TRBJ2-7; D may be TRBD1 or TRBD2 (5 bases each). Germline values: CDR1 SEHNR, CDR2 FQNEAQ (reference sequence). Trimming stripped 0 bases from V and 6 bases from J, with 6 bases between. The CDR3 has 12 residues. This chain's CDR3 is CASSLAGPEQYF. The CDR3 DNA reads as TGTGCCAGCAGCTTAGCGGGACCCGAGCAGTACTTC.

The chain is built from TRBV30 and TRBJ1-2; D is perhaps TRBD1 (5 bases). V lost 2 bases to trimming and J lost 4 bases, with 20 bases between them. Germline V lookup: CDR1 GTSNPN, CDR2 SVGIG (reference sequence). The CDR3 covers 16 residues. The CDR3 DNA follows: TGTGCCTGGAGTACGGGTGGGCAGGGCTCCCTCTATGGCTACACCTTC. Translation: CAWSTGGQGSLYGYTF. Complete variable domain (other parts from reference TRBV30 and TRBJ1-2): SQTIHQWPATLVQPVGSPLSLECTVEGTSNPNLYWYRQAAGRGLQLLFYSVGIGQISSEVPQNLSASRPQDRQFILSSKKLLLSDSGFYLCAWSTGGQGSLYGYTFGSGTRLTVV.

The chain recombines TRBV24-1 with TRBJ1-2; no reliable D call. Deletions cut 4 bases from V and 3 bases from J, with 8 bases between. The germline V gene encodes CDR1 KGHDR and CDR2 SFDVKD. This CDR3 comprises 13 residues. CDR3 residues: CATSDPPDYGYTF. The CDR3 bases are TGTGCCACCAGTGACCCCCCGGACTATGGCTACACCTTC.

V and J are TRBV6-1 and TRBJ2-7, with 9 bases identical to TRBD1. Trimming took 4 bases from V and 3 from J; bases not matched to a gene: 4. Looked up from germline, CDR1 is MNHNS and CDR2 is SASEGT. The CDR3 sequence is 14 residues long. CDR3 nucleotides: TGTGCCAGCAGTGTACCGGGACAGGGCTACGAGCAGTACTTC. Residues: CASSVPGQGYEQYF.

The genes are TRBV19 and TRBJ1-2, with 8 bases lining up with TRBD1. This CDR3 has 15 amino acids. Trimming took 4 bases from V and 4 from J; bases not matched to a gene: 8. Germline CDR1 and CDR2: LNHDA and SQIVND (reference sequence). Written as DNA, the CDR3 is TGTGCCAGTAGTAGCTGGGGGACAGGCGTCTATGGCTACACCTTC. It codes for CASSSWGTGVYGYTF. The variable domain in full, completed from reference TRBV19 and TRBJ1-2, reads DGGITQSPKYLFRKEGQNVTLSCEQNLNHDAMYWYRQDPGQGLRLIYYSQIVNDFQKGDIAEGYSVSREKKESFPLTVTSAQKNPTAFYLCASSSWGTGVYGYTFGSGTRLTVV.

A few counts support this clonotype. This sequence joins TRBV19 and TRBJ2-7, with 9 bases that match TRBD1. Germline V lookup: CDR1 LNHDA, CDR2 SQIVND (reference sequence). CDR3 length: 15 residues. Trimming took 5 bases from V and 4 from J; bases not matched to a gene: 9. The CDR3 sequence is CASSSPGQGSYEQYF. The CDR3 bases are TGTGCCAGTAGTTCCCCGGGACAGGGATCGTACGAGCAGTACTTC.

This clonotype was recorded a few times. The chain uses TRBV24-1 and TRBJ1-6; D remains ambiguous. Trimming took off 6 bases at V and 9 bases at J, with 11 bases between the two ends. Germline V gene data show CDR1 as KGHDR and CDR2 as SFDVKD. CDR3 length: 13 residues. Here the CDR3 DNA reads TGTGCCACCAGTTCTCCCGGCGGTTCACCCCTCCACTTT. The encoded protein is CATSSPGGSPLHF.

At least ten counts were recorded for this clonotype. The rearrangement links TRBV2 to TRBJ1-4; D unresolved. CDR1 and CDR2 from the germline V gene are SNHLY and FYNNEI. The CDR3 is 17 residues long. V dropped 5 bases and J dropped 0 bases, with 16 bases sitting between them. The CDR3 is CASSPIFKVATNEKLFF. As DNA, the CDR3 is TGTGCCAGCAGTCCAATTTTTAAGGTTGCAACTAATGAAAAACTGTTTTTT. Full variable domain (missing parts from reference TRBV2 and TRBJ1-4): EPEVTQTPSHQVTQMGQEVILRCVPISNHLYFYWYRQILGQKVEFLVSFYNNEISEKSEIFDDQFSVERPDGSNFTLKIRSTKLEDSAMYFCASSPIFKVATNEKLFFGSGTQLSVL.

This chain joins TRBV2 and TRBJ2-7; 12 bases fit TRBD1. Germline V gene sequence: CDR1 SNHLY, CDR2 FYNNEI. Trimming took 7 bases from V and 7 from J; bases not matched to a gene: 8. This CDR3 comprises 14 residues. Written as DNA, the CDR3 is TGTGCCAGCACCCCGGGACAGGGGGCAAGGGAGCAGTACTTC. This sequence encodes CASTPGQGAREQYF.

The chain recombines TRBV29-1 with TRBJ2-7; 7 bases match TRBD1. This CDR3 is built from 15 residues. Germline CDR1 and CDR2: SQVTM and ANQGSEA. V lost 6 bases to trimming and J lost 3 bases; unmatched junction nucleotides: 14. The CDR3 DNA is TGCAGCGTCGACCCGGGACAGAAATATAACTACGAGCAGTACTTC. Protein product: CSVDPGQKYNYEQYF.

The chain has TRBV7-2 and TRBJ1-2; D gene ambiguous. The CDR3 has 13 amino acids. V gave up 2 bases and J gave up 6 bases, with 10 bases separating them. CDR1 is SGHTA, CDR2 FQGNSA, per germline. CDR3 DNA: TGTGCCAGCAGCTTATGGGCAGACGATGGCTACACCTTC. This encodes CASSLWADDGYTF. Complete variable domain (other parts from reference TRBV7-2 and TRBJ1-2): GAGVSQSPSNKVTEKGKDVELRCDPISGHTALYWYRQSLGQGLEFLIYFQGNSAPDKSGLPSDRFSAERTGGSVSTLTIQRTQQEDSAVYLCASSLWADDGYTFGSGTRLTVV.

The sample holds many counts of this clonotype. The J gene is TRBJ2-5, the V gene TRBV15; 8 positions match TRBD1. Looked up from germline, CDR1 is LNHNV and CDR2 is YYDKDF (reference sequence). J gave up 6 bases and V 4 bases, and 10 bases lay outside the gene matches. This CDR3 contains 15 residues. This chain's CDR3 is CATSTIATGVKTQYF. For the CDR3, the DNA is TGTGCCACCAGCACTATTGCGACAGGGGTGAAGACCCAGTACTTC.

This clonotype was seen at least ten times. The V and J genes are TRBV7-2 and TRBJ2-3; 9 bases line up with TRBD2. The CDR3 totals 13 residues. The V gene's germline CDR1 is SGHTA and CDR2 FQGNSA. V shed 5 bases and J 11 bases; nucleotides not matched to a gene: 8. DNA for the CDR3: TGTGCCAGCAGCGTACCGCTAGCGGGGAAGCAGTATTTT. Protein sequence: CASSVPLAGKQYF.

This clonotype showed up many times. The chain uses TRBV12-3 or TRBV12-4 and TRBJ1-6; 7 bases map to TRBD1. With 6 bases clipped from V and 9 bases from J, the junction kept 11 bases outside the gene matches. The CDR3 runs 15 residues. The CDR3 region has the DNA TGTGCCAGCAGCTACAGGGGCGCCATAGGTTCACCCCTCCACTTT. It codes for CASSYRGAIGSPLHF.

This clonotype was found a few times. A much larger clone is a single base away; this may be a read error. This sequence joins TRBV11-1 and TRBJ2-5, with 7 nucleotides matching TRBD1. The CDR3 loop spans 15 amino acids. Germline V CDR1 and CDR2: SGHAT, FQDESV (reference sequence). In nucleotides, the CDR3 is TGTGCCGGCAGCTTAAGGGAACAGGGGACGGAGACCCAGTACTTC. It translates to CAGSLREQGTETQYF.

The sample holds many counts of this clonotype. The chain couples TRBV19 to TRBJ1-1; D might be TRBD1 (5 bases). CDR1 LNHDA and CDR2 SQIVND come from the germline V gene (reference sequence). The CDR3 loop spans 13 amino acids. V was shortened by 4 bases and J by 8 bases, with 14 bases between the two germline ends. CDR3 sequence: CASSSRGQGEAFF. The CDR3 DNA is TGTGCCAGTAGTAGTAGAGGGCAGGGAGAAGCTTTCTTT.

The CDR3 is CASSLRQREGYNEQFF. DNA of the CDR3: TGCGCCAGCAGCTTGCGCCAGCGGGAAGGGTACAATGAGCAGTTCTTC. The chain couples TRBV5-1 to TRBJ2-1; 7 bases align to TRBD2. V lost 1 base and J lost 4; bases outside the gene matches: 8. The CDR3 runs to 16 residues. CDR1 and CDR2 (germline): SGHRS, YFSETQ.

As concerns this clonotype: A single base separates this from a much larger clone, so it may be a read error. The rearrangement joins TRBV6-2 or TRBV6-3 to TRBJ2-2, with no clear D. In germline, CDR1 is MNHEY, CDR2 SVGEGT. The CDR3 length is 14 residues. Trimming pared 6 bases from V and 0 bases from J, leaving 8 bases between. This CDR3 reads CASRQRPNTGELFF. CDR3 sequence (DNA): TGTGCCAGCAGACAACGTCCGAACACCGGGGAGCTGTTTTTT.

This clonotype was seen once. This sequence joins TRBV25-1 and TRBJ2-4; TRBD1 aligns across 7 bases. The length of the CDR3 is 14 residues. Germline trimming cut 3 bases from V and 1 base from J; bases unmatched to any gene: 0. Per germline, CDR1 MGHDK and CDR2 SYGVNS. CDR3 nucleotide sequence: TGTGCCAGCAGTGAGACAGGGGCCAAAAACATTCAGTACTTC. Its protein is CASSETGAKNIQYF.

This clonotype occurred many times. This chain links TRBV9 with TRBJ1-1, with D unresolved. The V end lost 4 bases, the J end lost 3 bases, and 10 bases lay between the germline ends. The CDR3 has 13 amino acids. Looked up from germline, CDR1 is SGDLS and CDR2 is YYNGEE. In nucleotides, the CDR3 is TGTGCCAGCAGCACCGGGCAGCACACTGAAGCTTTCTTT. This encodes CASSTGQHTEAFF.

This clonotype has a count of ten or more. The chain combines TRBV27 with TRBJ1-6; no reliable D call. CDR3 size: 15 residues. V was cut by 5 bases and J by 7 bases, with 15 bases left in between. CDR1 is MNHEY, CDR2 SMNVEV, per germline (reference sequence). The CDR3 sequence is CASSPTWNRNSPLHF. DNA for the CDR3: TGTGCCAGCAGTCCCACATGGAATCGGAATTCACCCCTCCACTTT.

The chain is built from TRBV5-6 and TRBJ1-1; D uncertain. Germline V gene sequence: CDR1 SGHDT, CDR2 YYEEEE. The CDR3 is 12 amino acids. Between the trimmed V and J ends, which lost 10 bases and 1 base, there was a span of 11 bases. This CDR3 is CAFSRANTEAFF. CDR3 sequence (DNA): TGTGCCTTCTCCCGGGCGAACACTGAAGCTTTCTTT.

The rearrangement uses TRBV18 and TRBJ1-2; D is unclear. Trimming took off 0 bases at V and 6 bases at J, with 5 bases between the two ends. The germline CDR1 and CDR2 sequences are KGHSH and LQKENI. CDR3 length equals 12 residues. The CDR3 region is CASSPPENGYTF. For the CDR3, the DNA is TGTGCCAGCTCACCACCAGAGAATGGCTACACCTTC.

The chain has TRBV5-1 and TRBJ2-2, with TRBD1 matching 7 bases. J gave up 0 bases and V 2 bases, and 1 base lay outside the gene matches. Germline V gene sequence: CDR1 SGHRS, CDR2 YFSETQ. This CDR3 region has 15 residues. The CDR3 reads CASSFGTANTGELFF. CDR3 coding DNA: TGCGCCAGCAGCTTTGGGACAGCGAACACCGGGGAGCTGTTTTTT.

Ten or more counts support this clonotype. The V and J genes are TRBV6-1 and TRBJ2-2; 10 bases are a match to TRBD1. The V gene end was trimmed by 7 bases and the J gene end by 7 bases; junction bases not matched to a gene: 9. The V gene's germline CDR1 is MNHNS and CDR2 SASEGT. The CDR3 runs to 15 residues. CDR3 DNA sequence: TGTGCCAGCACCCAGCGGGGACAGGGGCACGGGGAGCTGTTTTTT. It yields the protein CASTQRGQGHGELFF.

Many counts were recorded for this clonotype. V usage is TRBV27 and J usage is TRBJ1-6; possibly TRBD1 for D (5 bases). The CDR3 covers 13 residues. CDR1 is MNHEY and CDR2 is SMNVEV in the germline V gene (reference sequence). Trimming cost V 3 bases and J 10 bases, with 10 bases left between them. The CDR3 coding sequence is TGTGCCAGCAGTTTCGCCAGGGACTCACCCCTCCACTTT. The encoded protein is CASSFARDSPLHF.

This clonotype came up many times. The CDR3 spells CASSLKLTTEAFF. The CDR3 DNA follows: TGTGCCAGCAGTTTAAAGCTTACTACTGAAGCTTTCTTT. The rearrangement uses TRBV12-3 or TRBV12-4 and TRBJ1-1; D is unresolved. Trimming pared 2 bases from V and 5 bases from J, leaving 9 bases between. The CDR3 consists of 13 residues.

This clonotype has just a few counts. The V and J genes are TRBV29-1 and TRBJ1-1, with D unclear. Between the trimmed V and J ends, which lost 3 bases and 0 bases, there was a span of 5 bases. The CDR3 is 12 residues long. The V gene's germline CDR1 is SQVTM and CDR2 ANQGSEA. The CDR3 region has the DNA TGCAGCGTTGAGGGCTTGAACACTGAAGCTTTCTTT. This codes for CSVEGLNTEAFF. The full variable domain, completed using reference TRBV29-1 and TRBJ1-1, is SAVISQKPSRDICQRGTSLTIQCQVDSQVTMMFWYRQQPGQSLTLIATANQGSEATYESGFVIDKFPISRPNLTFSTLTVSNMSPEDSSIYLCSVEGLNTEAFFGQGTRLTVV.